The clone carrying this TCR beta chain was recorded many times. The entry originates in a study of T-cell reconstitution after alpha-beta-depleted transplantation in children. Researchers prepared the TCRbeta library using unique molecular identifiers, the study reports. TCRdb recomputed calls from the PCR reads with MiXCR, one row per CDR3 protein. The sample yields about 610,000 distinct CDR3 sequences, over 9.5% seen once. The CDR3 is made up of 13 amino acids. Germline lookup yields CDR1 GTSNPN and CDR2 SVGIG (reference sequence). The V and J ends lost 5 bases and 2 bases respectively, with 12 bases between them.

The genes are TRBV30 and TRBJ1-1, with D tentatively TRBD1 (6 bases). This specimen was PBMCs from the stem cell graft donor, taken from the stem cell graft. The receptor's source is a human donor who donated a stem cell graft to a child with acute myeloid leukemia. The CDR3 spells CAWVRGANTEAFF. CDR3 nucleotide sequence: TGTGCCTGGGTCAGGGGCGCCAACACTGAAGCTTTCTTT.